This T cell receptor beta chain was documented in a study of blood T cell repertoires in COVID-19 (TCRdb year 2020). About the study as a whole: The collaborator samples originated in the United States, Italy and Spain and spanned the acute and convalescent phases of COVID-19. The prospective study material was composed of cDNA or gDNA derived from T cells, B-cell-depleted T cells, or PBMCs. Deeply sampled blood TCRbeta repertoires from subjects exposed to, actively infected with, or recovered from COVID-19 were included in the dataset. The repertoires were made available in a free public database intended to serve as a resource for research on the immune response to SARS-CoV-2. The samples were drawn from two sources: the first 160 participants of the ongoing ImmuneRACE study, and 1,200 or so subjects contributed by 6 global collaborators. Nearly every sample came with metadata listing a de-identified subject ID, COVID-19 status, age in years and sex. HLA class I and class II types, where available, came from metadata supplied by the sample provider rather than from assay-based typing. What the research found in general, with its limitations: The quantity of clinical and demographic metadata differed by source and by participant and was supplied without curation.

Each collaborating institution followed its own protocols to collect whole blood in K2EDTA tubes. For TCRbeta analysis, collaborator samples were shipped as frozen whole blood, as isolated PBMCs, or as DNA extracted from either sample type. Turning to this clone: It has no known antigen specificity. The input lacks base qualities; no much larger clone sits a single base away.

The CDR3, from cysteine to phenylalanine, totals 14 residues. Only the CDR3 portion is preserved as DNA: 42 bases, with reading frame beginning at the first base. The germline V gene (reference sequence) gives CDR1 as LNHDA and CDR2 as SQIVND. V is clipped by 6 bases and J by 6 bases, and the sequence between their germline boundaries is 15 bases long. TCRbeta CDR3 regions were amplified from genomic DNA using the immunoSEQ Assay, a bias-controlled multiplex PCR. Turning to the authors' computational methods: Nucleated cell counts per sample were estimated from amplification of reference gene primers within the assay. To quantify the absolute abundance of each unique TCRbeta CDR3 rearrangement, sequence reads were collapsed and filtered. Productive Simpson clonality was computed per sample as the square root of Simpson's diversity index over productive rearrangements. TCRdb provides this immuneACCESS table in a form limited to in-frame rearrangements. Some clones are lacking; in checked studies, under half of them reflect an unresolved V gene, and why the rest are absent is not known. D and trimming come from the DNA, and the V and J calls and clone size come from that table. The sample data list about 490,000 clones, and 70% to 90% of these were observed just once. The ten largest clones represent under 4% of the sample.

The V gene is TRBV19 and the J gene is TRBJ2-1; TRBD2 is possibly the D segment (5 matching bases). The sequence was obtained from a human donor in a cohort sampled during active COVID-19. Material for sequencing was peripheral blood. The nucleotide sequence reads TGTGCCAGTAGAGGGCTGGGAGTCGGCAATGAGCAGTTCTTC. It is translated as CASRGLGVGNEQFF.